This T cell receptor (beta chain) originates from a study of T cells in Graves' hyperthyroidism and ophthalmopathy. Study as a whole: Upon initial diagnosis and before any treatment, peripheral blood was collected. Broader study findings: The blood repertoire included most of the expanded thyroid clonotypes above 0.001. Model-based prediction identified ophthalmopathy a median roughly 6.1 months prior to its onset.

Many counts were recorded for this clonotype. Its target is unknown. V was clipped by 5 bases and J by 0 bases, with 12 bases between them. This CDR3 is built from 15 residues. TCR beta CDR3 sequences were amplified from RNA transcripts. In the first-round RT-PCR of the TCR CDR3, the HTBI primer set was used. TCRdb re-derived calls from the multiplex PCR reads in MiXCR, one entry per CDR3 protein. In the table there are under 350,000 distinct CDR3 sequences, roughly 23% of which are singletons. The receptor was isolated from a woman between 45 and 60 years old with Graves' hyperthyroidism. The genes are TRBV12-3 or TRBV12-4 and TRBJ2-3, with a weak D call TRBD2 (6 bases). Sequenced sample: blood. Here the CDR3 reads CASSPLGLSTDTQYF. CDR3 sequence (DNA): TGTGCCAGCAGTCCACTAGGACTAAGCACAGATACGCAGTATTTT.